These T cell receptor beta chains were read from a single sample in a study of T-cell reconstitution after alpha-beta-depleted transplantation in children. TCRdb processed the PCR reads anew with MiXCR; each CDR3 protein has one entry. In the table there are around 250,000 distinct CDR3 sequences, roughly 9.5% of which are singletons. Sequences were derived from PBMCs from the stem cell graft donor, sampled from the stem cell graft. The source is a human donor who donated a stem cell graft to a child with SCID. Each CDR3 is given without its conserved first and last residue. Fields, in order: V gene, CDR3 protein.

>TRBV10-3
AISYSPTGDRETQY
>TRBV6-1
ASTTPRTGGHSPLH
>TRBV6-5
ASSYSVGLAGPTYNEQF
>TRBV12-3/TRBV12-4
ASRTTPGPNDEQF
>TRBV7-8
ASSLGDSQETQY
>TRBV6-1
ASSPRTSGGHNEQF
>TRBV7-9
ASSLDAGDTPETQY
>TRBV7-2
ASSPTGTGTGYT
>TRBV5-5
ASSSGGMETQY
>TRBV7-9
SSSSTNSNQPQH
>TRBV5-1
ASSLDAGTDTQY
>TRBV19
ASSIRSGADTQY
>TRBV12-3/TRBV12-4
ASSFLGRSGRPDEQY
>TRBV6-5
ASSYQGAITDTQY
>TRBV6-5
ASSYYPGKDTQY
>TRBV27
ASSRTKGTDTQY
>TRBV5-1
ASSMGLAPSNEQF
>TRBV27
ASSASGNTQY
>TRBV5-1
ASSLWGLSTDTQY
>TRBV3-1
ASSQEQTGGRGYT